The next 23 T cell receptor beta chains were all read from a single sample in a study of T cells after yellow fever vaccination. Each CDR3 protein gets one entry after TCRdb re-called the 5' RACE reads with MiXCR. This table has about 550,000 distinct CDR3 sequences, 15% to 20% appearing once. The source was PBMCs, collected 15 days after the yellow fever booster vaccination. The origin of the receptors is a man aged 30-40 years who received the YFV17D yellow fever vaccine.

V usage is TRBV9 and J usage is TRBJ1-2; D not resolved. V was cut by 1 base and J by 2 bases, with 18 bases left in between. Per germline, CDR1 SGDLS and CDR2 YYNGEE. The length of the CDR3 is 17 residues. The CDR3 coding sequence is TGTGCCAGCAGCGTATTTGGTGTGGGTGCCTTAAACTATGGCTACACCTTC. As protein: CASSVFGVGALNYGYTF.

CDR3 sequence: CASSRSLGQGNTEAFF. The CDR3 DNA follows: TGCGCCAGCAGCCGAAGCCTGGGACAGGGCAACACTGAAGCTTTCTTT. The V and J genes are TRBV4-3 and TRBJ1-1; 9 bases are shared with TRBD1. CDR3 size: 16 residues. Germline values: CDR1 LGHNA, CDR2 YSLEER. V dropped 4 bases and J dropped 2; count of bases not matched to a gene: 8.

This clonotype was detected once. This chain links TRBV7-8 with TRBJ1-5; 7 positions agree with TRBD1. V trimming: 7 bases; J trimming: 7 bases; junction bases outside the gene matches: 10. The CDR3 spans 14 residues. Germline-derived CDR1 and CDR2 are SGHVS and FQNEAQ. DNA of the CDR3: TGTGCCAGCACTATACAGGGGATTAGCCAGCCCCAGCATTTT. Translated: CASTIQGISQPQHF.

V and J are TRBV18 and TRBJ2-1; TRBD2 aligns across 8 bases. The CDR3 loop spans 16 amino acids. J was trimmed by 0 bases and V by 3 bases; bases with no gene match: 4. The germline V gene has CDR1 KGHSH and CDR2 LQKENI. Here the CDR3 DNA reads TGTGCCAGCTCACCGGAGCGGGGGAGCTCCTACAATGAGCAGTTCTTC. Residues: CASSPERGSSYNEQFF.

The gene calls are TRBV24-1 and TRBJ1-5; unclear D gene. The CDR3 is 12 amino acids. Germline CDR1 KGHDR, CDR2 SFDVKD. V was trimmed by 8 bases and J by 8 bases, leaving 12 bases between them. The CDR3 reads CATIKGSEPQHF. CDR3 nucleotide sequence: TGTGCCACCATTAAGGGAAGTGAGCCCCAGCATTTT.

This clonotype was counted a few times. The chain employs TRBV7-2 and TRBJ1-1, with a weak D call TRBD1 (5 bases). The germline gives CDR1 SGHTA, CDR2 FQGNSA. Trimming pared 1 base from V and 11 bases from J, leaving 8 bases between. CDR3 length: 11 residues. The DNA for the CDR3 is TGTGCCAGCAGCTTAGATAGGGGTGCTTTCTTT. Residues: CASSLDRGAFF.

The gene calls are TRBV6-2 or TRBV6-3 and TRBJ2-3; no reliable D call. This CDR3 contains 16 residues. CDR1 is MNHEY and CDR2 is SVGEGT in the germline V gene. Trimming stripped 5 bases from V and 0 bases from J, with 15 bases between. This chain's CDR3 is CASSQLLSGSTDTQYF. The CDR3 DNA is TGTGCCAGCAGTCAACTTCTCTCCGGGAGCACAGATACGCAGTATTTT.

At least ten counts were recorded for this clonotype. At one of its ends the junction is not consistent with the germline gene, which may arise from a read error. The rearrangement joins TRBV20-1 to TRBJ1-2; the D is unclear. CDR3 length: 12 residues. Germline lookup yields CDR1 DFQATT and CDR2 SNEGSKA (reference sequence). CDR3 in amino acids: CSARDGSYGYTF. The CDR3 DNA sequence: TGCAGTGCGAGAGACGGGAGCTATGGCTACACCTTC.

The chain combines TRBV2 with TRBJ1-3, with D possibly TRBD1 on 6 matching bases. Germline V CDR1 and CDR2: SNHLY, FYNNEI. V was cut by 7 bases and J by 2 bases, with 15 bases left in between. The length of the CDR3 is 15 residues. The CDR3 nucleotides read TGTGCCAGCACTCTCGACAGGAAACCTGGAAACACCATATATTTT. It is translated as CASTLDRKPGNTIYF.

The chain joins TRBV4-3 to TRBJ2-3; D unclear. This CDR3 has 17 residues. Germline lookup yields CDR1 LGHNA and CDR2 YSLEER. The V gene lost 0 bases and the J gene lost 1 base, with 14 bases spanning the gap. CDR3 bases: TGCGCCAGCAGCCAAGACCGCCCCGGTGGGGGCACAGATACGCAGTATTTT. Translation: CASSQDRPGGGTDTQYF.

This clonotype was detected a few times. CDR3: CASSPTGGRNTEAFF. As DNA, the CDR3 is TGTGCCAGCAGTCCCACGGGGGGACGGAACACTGAAGCTTTCTTT. The chain has TRBV6-1 and TRBJ1-1, with D possibly being TRBD1 (5 bases). Trimming left V 5 bases short and J 1 base short, with 14 bases between. The germline V gene encodes CDR1 MNHNS and CDR2 SASEGT. The length of the CDR3 is 15 residues.

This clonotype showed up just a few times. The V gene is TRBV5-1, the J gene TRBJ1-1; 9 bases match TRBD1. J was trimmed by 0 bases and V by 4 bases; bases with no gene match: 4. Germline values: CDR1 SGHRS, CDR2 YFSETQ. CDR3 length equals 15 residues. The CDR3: CASSRGTGMNTEAFF. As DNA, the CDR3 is TGCGCCAGCAGCAGGGGGACAGGGATGAACACTGAAGCTTTCTTT.

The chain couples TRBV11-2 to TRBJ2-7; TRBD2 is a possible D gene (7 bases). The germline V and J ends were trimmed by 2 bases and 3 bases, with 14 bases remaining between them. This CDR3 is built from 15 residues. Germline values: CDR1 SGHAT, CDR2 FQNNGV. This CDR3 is CASSLTRGAVYEQYF. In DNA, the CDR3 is TGTGCCAGCAGCTTAACTCGGGGGGCGGTCTACGAGCAGTACTTC.

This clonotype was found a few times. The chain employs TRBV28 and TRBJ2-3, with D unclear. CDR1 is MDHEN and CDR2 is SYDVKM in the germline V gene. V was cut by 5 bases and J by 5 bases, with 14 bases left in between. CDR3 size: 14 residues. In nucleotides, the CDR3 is TGTGCCAGCAGTCCGGCGTGGGGTGGAGATACGCAGTATTTT. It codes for CASSPAWGGDTQYF. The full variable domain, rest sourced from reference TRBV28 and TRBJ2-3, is DVKVTQSSRYLVKRTGEKVFLECVQDMDHENMFWYRQDPGLGLRLIYFSYDVKMKEKGDIPEGYSVSREKKERFSLILESASTNQTSMYLCASSPAWGGDTQYFGPGTRLTVL.

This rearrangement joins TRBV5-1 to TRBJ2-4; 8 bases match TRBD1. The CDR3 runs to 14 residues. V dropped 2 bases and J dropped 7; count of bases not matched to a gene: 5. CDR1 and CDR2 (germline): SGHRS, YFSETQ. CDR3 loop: CASSFAGGDNIQYF. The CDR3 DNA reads TGCGCCAGCAGCTTCGCAGGGGGCGATAACATTCAGTACTTC.

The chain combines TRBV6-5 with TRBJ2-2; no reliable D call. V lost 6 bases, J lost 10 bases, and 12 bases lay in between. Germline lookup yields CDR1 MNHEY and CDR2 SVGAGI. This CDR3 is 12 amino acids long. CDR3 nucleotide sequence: TGTGCCAGCAGCTTGGGATTCACGGAGCTGTTTTTT. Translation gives CASSLGFTELFF.

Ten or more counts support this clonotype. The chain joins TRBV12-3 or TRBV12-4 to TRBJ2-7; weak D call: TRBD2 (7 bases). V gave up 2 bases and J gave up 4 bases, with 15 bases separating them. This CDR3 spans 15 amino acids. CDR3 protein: CASSLSYREGYEQYF. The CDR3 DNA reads TGTGCCAGCAGTTTATCGTACAGGGAGGGATACGAGCAGTACTTC.

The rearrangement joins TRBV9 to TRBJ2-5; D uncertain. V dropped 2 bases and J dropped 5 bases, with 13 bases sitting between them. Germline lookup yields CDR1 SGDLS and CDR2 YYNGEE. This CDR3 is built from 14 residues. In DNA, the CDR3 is TGTGCCAGCAGCGTGTATGGAGCGAAGGAGACCCAGTACTTC. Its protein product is CASSVYGAKETQYF.

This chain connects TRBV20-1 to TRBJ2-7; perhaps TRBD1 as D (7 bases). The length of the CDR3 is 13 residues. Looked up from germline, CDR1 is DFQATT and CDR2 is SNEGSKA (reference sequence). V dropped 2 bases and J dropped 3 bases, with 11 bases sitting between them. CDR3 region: CSARPGGLYEQYF. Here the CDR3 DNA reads TGCAGTGCTAGACCAGGGGGGCTCTACGAGCAGTACTTC.

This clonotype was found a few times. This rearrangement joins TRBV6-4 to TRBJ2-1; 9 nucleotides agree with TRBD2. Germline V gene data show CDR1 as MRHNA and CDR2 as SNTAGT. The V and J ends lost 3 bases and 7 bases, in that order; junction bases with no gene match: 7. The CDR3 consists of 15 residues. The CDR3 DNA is TGTGCCAGCAGTGAGCTGGCGGCGGGGGGGAATGAGCAGTTCTTC. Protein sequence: CASSELAAGGNEQFF.

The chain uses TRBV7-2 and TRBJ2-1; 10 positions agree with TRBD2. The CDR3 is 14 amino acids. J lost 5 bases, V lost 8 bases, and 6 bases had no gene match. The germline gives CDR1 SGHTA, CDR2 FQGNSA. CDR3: CASAGAGGNNEQFF. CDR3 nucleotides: TGTGCCAGCGCGGGAGCGGGGGGGAACAATGAGCAGTTCTTC.

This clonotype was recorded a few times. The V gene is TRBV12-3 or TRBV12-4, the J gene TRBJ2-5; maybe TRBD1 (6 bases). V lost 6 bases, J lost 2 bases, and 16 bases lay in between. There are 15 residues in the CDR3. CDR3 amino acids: CASSLRQGQQETQYF. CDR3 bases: TGTGCCAGCAGCCTCCGGCAGGGACAACAAGAGACCCAGTACTTC.

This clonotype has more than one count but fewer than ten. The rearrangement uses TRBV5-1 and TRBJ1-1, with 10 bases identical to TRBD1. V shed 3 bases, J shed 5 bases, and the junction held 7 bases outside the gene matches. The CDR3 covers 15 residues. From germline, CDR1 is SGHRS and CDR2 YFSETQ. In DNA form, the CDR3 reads TGCGCCAGCAGCTCCCGGACAGGGGGTAGAACTGAAGCTTTCTTT. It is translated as CASSSRTGGRTEAFF.